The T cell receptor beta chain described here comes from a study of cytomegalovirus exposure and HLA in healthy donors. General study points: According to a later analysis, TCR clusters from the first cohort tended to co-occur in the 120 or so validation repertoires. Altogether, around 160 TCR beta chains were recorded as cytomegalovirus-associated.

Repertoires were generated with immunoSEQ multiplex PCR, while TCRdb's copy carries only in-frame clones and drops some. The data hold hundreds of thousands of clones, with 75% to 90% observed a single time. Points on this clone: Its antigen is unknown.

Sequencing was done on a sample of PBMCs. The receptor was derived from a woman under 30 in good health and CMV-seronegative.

The CDR3 is CASSVRGSGGGELFF. In DNA form, the CDR3 reads TGTGCCAGCAGCGTAAGGGGTAGCGGAGGCGGGGAGCTGTTTTTT. The chain has TRBV9 and TRBJ2-2, with a tentative D call TRBD2 (6 bases). CDR3 length: 15 amino acids. In germline, CDR1 is SGDLS, CDR2 YYNGEE. Trimming took off 1 base at V and 7 bases at J, with 14 bases between the two ends.